Sequencing of this TCR beta chain was carried out in a study of vaccination and CD4 T cells after COVID-19. About the study: Control cultures used a CEFX viral epitope pool, an HIV-1 Nef peptide pool, or no peptide.

Study observations and caveats: Early timepoints after natural infection were not analyzed in these convalescent patients.

Sequencing of DNA taken from cultured CD4+ T cells relied on the Oncomine TCR Beta short-read assay. The source of extracted genomic DNA was cultured CD4+ T cells. MiXCR, run by TCRdb on the PCR reads, gives a single entry per CDR3 protein. The table lists roughly 10,000 distinct CDR3 sequences, 40% of them singletons. V trimming: 5 bases; J trimming: 3 bases; junction bases outside the gene matches: 1. The germline V gene has CDR1 MNHNS and CDR2 SASEGT. The CDR3 consists of 14 residues. Treatment specified: roughly ten-day PBMC culture with coronavirus spike peptide pools or control peptides (ViraFEST assay). CD4+ T-cell collection from the unexposed donor predated the COVID-19 pandemic (2011-2018). Notes on this clonotype: What it binds is not known.

This rearrangement joins TRBV6-1 to TRBJ2-3; TRBD2 matches 11 bases. This TCR was sampled from a human donor in good health. The sample comprised CD4+ T cells from blood, cultured in vitro. The CDR3 is CASSPSGGTDTQYF. DNA for the CDR3: TGTGCCAGCAGTCCTAGCGGGGGGACAGATACGCAGTATTTT.